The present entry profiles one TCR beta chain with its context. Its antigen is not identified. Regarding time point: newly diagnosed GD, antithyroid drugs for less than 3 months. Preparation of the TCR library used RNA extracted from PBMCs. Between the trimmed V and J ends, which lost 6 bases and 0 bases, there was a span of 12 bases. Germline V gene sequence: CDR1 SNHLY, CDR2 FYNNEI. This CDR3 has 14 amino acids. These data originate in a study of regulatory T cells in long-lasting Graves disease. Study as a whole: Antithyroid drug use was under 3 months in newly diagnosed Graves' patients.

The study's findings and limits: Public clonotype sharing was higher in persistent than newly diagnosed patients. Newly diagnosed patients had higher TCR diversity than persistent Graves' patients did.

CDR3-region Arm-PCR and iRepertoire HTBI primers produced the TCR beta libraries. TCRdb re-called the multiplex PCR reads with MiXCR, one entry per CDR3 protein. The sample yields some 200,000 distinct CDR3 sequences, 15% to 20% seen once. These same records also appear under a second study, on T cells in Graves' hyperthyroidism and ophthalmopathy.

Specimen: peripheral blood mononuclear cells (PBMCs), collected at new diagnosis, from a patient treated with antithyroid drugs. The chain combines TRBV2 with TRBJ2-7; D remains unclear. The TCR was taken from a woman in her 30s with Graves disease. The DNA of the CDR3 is TGTGCCAGCAGGGGTATTGGCAGCTCCTACGAGCAGTACTTC. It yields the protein CASRGIGSSYEQYF.